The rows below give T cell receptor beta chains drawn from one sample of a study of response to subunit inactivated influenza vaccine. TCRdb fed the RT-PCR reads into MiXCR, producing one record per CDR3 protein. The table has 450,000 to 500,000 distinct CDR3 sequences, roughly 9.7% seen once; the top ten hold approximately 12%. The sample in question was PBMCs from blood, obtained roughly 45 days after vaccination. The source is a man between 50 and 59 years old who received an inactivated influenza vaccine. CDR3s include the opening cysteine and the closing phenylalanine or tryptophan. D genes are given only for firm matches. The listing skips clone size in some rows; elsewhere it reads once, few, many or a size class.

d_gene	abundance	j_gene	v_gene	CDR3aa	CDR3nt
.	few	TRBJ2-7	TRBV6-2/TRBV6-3	CASSYGWYSKTYEQYF	TGTGCCAGCAGTTACGGCTGGTACTCTAAAACCTACGAGCAGTACTTC
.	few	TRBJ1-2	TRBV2	CASSDALREWGYGYTF	TGTGCCAGCAGCGACGCCCTCAGGGAGTGGGGCTATGGCTACACCTTC
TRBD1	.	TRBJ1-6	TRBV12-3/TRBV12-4	CASSPTGFANSPLHF	TGTGCCAGCAGCCCGACAGGGTTTGCCAATTCACCCCTCCACTTT
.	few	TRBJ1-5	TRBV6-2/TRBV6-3	CASSTTGIYQPQHF	TGTGCCAGCAGTACAACAGGGATTTATCAGCCCCAGCATTTT
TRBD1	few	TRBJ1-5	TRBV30	CAWSGTGDTNQPQHF	TGTGCCTGGAGTGGGACAGGGGACACCAATCAGCCCCAGCATTTT
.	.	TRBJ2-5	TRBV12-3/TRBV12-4	CASRQGAGRQTQYF	TGTGCCAGCAGACAAGGGGCGGGAAGGCAGACCCAGTACTTC
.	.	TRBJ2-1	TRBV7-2	CASSPQERGSYNEQFF	TGTGCCAGCAGCCCCCAGGAGCGCGGCTCCTACAATGAGCAGTTCTTC
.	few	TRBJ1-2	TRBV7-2	CASSLASAGVSGGYTF	TGTGCCAGCAGCTTAGCCAGCGCAGGGGTGTCTGGGGGCTACACCTTC
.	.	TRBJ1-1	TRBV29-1	CSVGLTANTEAFF	TGCAGCGTCGGCCTAACAGCGAACACTGAAGCTTTCTTT
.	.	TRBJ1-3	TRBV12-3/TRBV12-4	CATSSDRYSGNTIYF	TGTGCCACCAGCTCGGACCGGTACTCTGGAAACACCATATATTTT
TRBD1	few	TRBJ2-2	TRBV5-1	CASSTDRGRDTGELFF	TGCGCCAGCAGCACAGACAGGGGACGGGACACCGGGGAGCTGTTTTTT
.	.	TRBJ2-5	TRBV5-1	CASSTDTVRETQYF	TGCGCCAGCAGCACGGACACCGTGCGGGAGACCCAGTACTTC
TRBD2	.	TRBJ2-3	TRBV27	CASSLGTSGFSTDTQYF	TGTGCCAGCAGTTTAGGGACTAGCGGCTTCAGCACAGATACGCAGTATTTT
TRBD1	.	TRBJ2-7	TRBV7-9	CASSLGTGVLNEQYF	TGTGCCAGCAGCTTGGGGACAGGGGTGCTAAACGAGCAGTACTTC
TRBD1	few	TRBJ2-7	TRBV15	CATSRPPRRTGDYEQYF	TGTGCCACCAGCAGACCTCCGAGGAGGACAGGGGATTACGAGCAGTACTTC
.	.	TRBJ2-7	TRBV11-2	CASSRGWVTYEQYF	TGTGCCAGCAGTAGGGGCTGGGTCACCTACGAGCAGTACTTC